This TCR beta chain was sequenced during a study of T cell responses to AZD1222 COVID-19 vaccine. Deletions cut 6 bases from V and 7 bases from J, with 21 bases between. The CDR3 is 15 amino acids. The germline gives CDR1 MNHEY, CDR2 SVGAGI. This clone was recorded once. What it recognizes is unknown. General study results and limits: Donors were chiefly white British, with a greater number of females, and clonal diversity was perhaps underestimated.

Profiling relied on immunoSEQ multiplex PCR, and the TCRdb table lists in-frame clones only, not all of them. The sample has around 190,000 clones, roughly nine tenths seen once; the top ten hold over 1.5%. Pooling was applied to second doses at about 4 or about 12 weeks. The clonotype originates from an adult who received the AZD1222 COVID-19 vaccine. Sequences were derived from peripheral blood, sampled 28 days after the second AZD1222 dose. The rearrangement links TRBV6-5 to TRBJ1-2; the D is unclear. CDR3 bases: TGTGCCAGCAGCCGCCAAGGTCTGGGGTCGGGTGGCTACACCTTC. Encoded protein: CASSRQGLGSGGYTF.